Presented here are 29 T cell receptor beta chains from one specimen sequenced in a study of a mutant IDH1 vaccine in newly diagnosed glioma. For these receptors, no antigen is known. TCRdb's table, derived via immunoSEQ multiplex PCR, lists solely in-frame clones and lacks some. The table lists around 40,000 clones, roughly 80% of them singletons. Noted time point: week 23, last vaccination. A 20-mer mutant IDH1 peptide at 300 ug was injected subcutaneously with topical imiquimod. The sample here was PBMCs, taken from a glioma patient whose treatment included an IDH1 peptide vaccine. Receptor source: a man aged 45-65 years with glioma.

CDR3 bases: TGTGCCAGCAGGACAGGGGCAGGCTCCTACAATGAGCAGTTCTTC. It translates to CASRTGAGSYNEQFF. This chain uses TRBV2 with TRBJ2-1; TRBD1 aligns across 8 bases. The CDR3 extends over 15 amino acids. CDR1 is SNHLY and CDR2 is FYNNEI in the germline V gene. V dropped 6 bases and J dropped 0; count of bases not matched to a gene: 4.

In DNA form, the CDR3 reads TGCGCCAGCGGGACAGATGGAGGGTCCCAGTACTTC. Protein sequence: CASGTDGGSQYF. The chain has TRBV5-1 and TRBJ2-5; TRBD1 is a possible D gene (7 bases). CDR1 is SGHRS and CDR2 is YFSETQ in the germline V gene. The ends were cut back, 7 bases at V and 9 bases at J, with 16 bases in the middle. This CDR3 is built from 12 residues. Variable domain in full (rest from reference TRBV5-1 and TRBJ2-5): KAGVTQTPRYLIKTRGQQVTLSCSPISGHRSVSWYQQTPGQGLQFLFEYFSETQRNKGNFPGRFSGRQFSNSRSEMNVSTLELGDSALYLCASGTDGGSQYFGPGTRLLVL.

The rearrangement joins TRBV5-1 to TRBJ2-7; D may be TRBD1 or TRBD2 (5 bases each). Germline assignment: CDR1 SGHRS and CDR2 YFSETQ. Trimming stripped 6 bases from V and 4 bases from J, with 11 bases between. The CDR3 has 12 amino acids. CDR3 sequence: CASNTEGYEQYF. The DNA for the CDR3 is TGCGCCAGCAACACCGAGGGGTACGAGCAGTACTTC.

This chain links TRBV10-1 with TRBJ2-7; D uncertain. This CDR3 has 14 residues. CDR1 is WNHNN, CDR2 SYGVQD, per germline (reference sequence). V lost 4 bases, J lost 2 bases, and 12 bases lay in between. The CDR3 nucleotides are TGCGCCAGCAGTGGGGGTCAGGACCCCTACGAGCAGTACTTC. As protein: CASSGGQDPYEQYF.

V and J are TRBV10-1 and TRBJ2-7; D gene uncertain. Germline values: CDR1 WNHNN, CDR2 SYGVQD (reference sequence). The V and J ends lost 2 bases and 2 bases respectively, with 7 bases between them. CDR3 length equals 13 residues. Here the CDR3 DNA reads TGCGCCAGCAGTGAGACAGAAACCTACGAGCAGTACTTC. Translation gives CASSETETYEQYF.

This chain joins TRBV14 and TRBJ1-2; D not resolved. Trimming shortened V by 1 base and J by 3 bases, and 9 bases separated the two germline ends. Germline values: CDR1 SGHDN, CDR2 FVKESK. The CDR3 runs to 14 residues. Written as DNA, the CDR3 is TGTGCCAGCAGCCAAGGAGGAGTGCACTATGGCTACACCTTC. It codes for CASSQGGVHYGYTF.

The chain combines TRBV27 with TRBJ2-1; 12 positions agree with TRBD2. This CDR3 region has 15 residues. CDR1 and CDR2 from the germline V gene are MNHEY and SMNVEV (reference sequence). The junction had 2 bases not matched to a gene; V was cut back by 6 bases and J by 2 bases. DNA of the CDR3: TGTGCCAGCAGCCGGACTAGCGGGGCCTACAATGAGCAGTTCTTC. Amino acid sequence: CASSRTSGAYNEQFF.

The rearrangement joins TRBV30 to TRBJ1-1; D ambiguous. V was pared by 3 bases and J by 0 bases, with 11 bases between. This CDR3 is 14 amino acids long. Germline V gene sequence: CDR1 GTSNPN, CDR2 SVGIG (reference sequence). The CDR3 DNA is TGTGCCTGGAGAAAAAAGGGTATGAACACTGAAGCTTTCTTT. Amino acids: CAWRKKGMNTEAFF.

V is TRBV4-1 and J is TRBJ1-5; D unclear. Germline loops: CDR1 MGHRA, CDR2 YSYEKL. Between the trimmed V and J ends, which lost 0 bases and 11 bases, there was a span of 14 bases. The CDR3 covers 14 residues. CDR3 bases: TGCGCCAGCAGCCAAGACGAGGCTAGGTCGGCCCAGCATTTT. Protein: CASSQDEARSAQHF.

The CDR3 nucleotides read TGTGCAAGTCGCGCGACAGGGGCGGGATCCTACGAGCAGTACTTC. This gives the protein CASRATGAGSYEQYF. The chain has TRBV12-2 and TRBJ2-7; the table gives TRBD1 as D, unverified against the DNA. TRBV12-2 is deemed a pseudogene. This CDR3 comprises 15 residues.

This clone is medium-sized by share. The rearrangement joins TRBV9 to TRBJ2-7, with 8 bases lining up with TRBD1. The length of the CDR3 is 15 residues. Germline V gene lookup returns CDR1 SGDLS and CDR2 YYNGEE. V lost 4 bases to trimming and J lost 5 bases; unmatched junction nucleotides: 11. The CDR3 is CASSPSGTGGNEQYF. CDR3 nucleotides: TGTGCCAGCAGCCCTTCCGGGACAGGAGGGAACGAGCAGTACTTC. Filled out from reference TRBV9 and TRBJ2-7, the complete variable domain reads DSGVTQTPKHLITATGQRVTLRCSPRSGDLSVYWYQQSLDQGLQFLIQYYNGEERAKGNILERFSAQQFPDLHSELNLSSLELGDSALYFCASSPSGTGGNEQYFGPGTRLTVT.

This clone turned up a few times. V is TRBV29-1 and J is TRBJ1-1; D gene ambiguous. The germline CDR1 and CDR2 sequences are SQVTM and ANQGSEA. The CDR3 is 11 residues long. V lost 6 bases and J lost 11, with 16 bases in between. CDR3 residues: CSVNRGPIAFF. CDR3 DNA: TGCAGCGTCAACAGAGGCCCAATCGCTTTCTTT.

This clone was seen a single time. The chain has TRBV9 and TRBJ2-7; tentative D call: TRBD1 (6 bases). This CDR3 contains 17 residues. V lost 2 bases and J lost 1, with 19 bases in between. Looked up from germline, CDR1 is SGDLS and CDR2 is YYNGEE. The CDR3 spells CASSVEPRDIGSYEQYF. As DNA, the CDR3 is TGTGCCAGCAGCGTCGAACCCCGGGACATTGGATCCTACGAGCAGTACTTC.

CDR3 DNA: TGTGCCACCGGACCGACGCCCTACGAGCAGTACTTC. Translation: CATGPTPYEQYF. The V and J genes are TRBV6-5 and TRBJ2-7; D is unclear. CDR3 length equals 12 residues. The germline V and J ends were trimmed by 10 bases and 2 bases, with 12 bases remaining between them. Germline CDR1 reads MNHEY; CDR2 reads SVGAGI.

The genes are TRBV30 and TRBJ2-2; D not certain. Germline CDR1 and CDR2: GTSNPN and SVGIG (reference sequence). The V end lost 2 bases, the J end lost 5 bases, and 9 bases lay between the germline ends. There are 13 residues in the CDR3. CDR3 in amino acids: CAWSQGFTGELFF. CDR3 coding DNA: TGTGCCTGGAGTCAAGGTTTTACCGGGGAGCTGTTTTTT. The full variable domain, its missing parts supplied by reference TRBV30 and TRBJ2-2, is SQTIHQWPATLVQPVGSPLSLECTVEGTSNPNLYWYRQAAGRGLQLLFYSVGIGQISSEVPQNLSASRPQDRQFILSSKKLLLSDSGFYLCAWSQGFTGELFFGEGSRLTVL.

The rearrangement links TRBV29-1 to TRBJ2-4; D is perhaps TRBD1 or TRBD2 (5 bases each). CDR1 and CDR2 (germline): SQVTM, ANQGSEA. V lost 5 bases and J 7 bases, leaving 12 bases between the germline ends. The CDR3 is 12 residues long. The CDR3 loop reads CSVRRDDNIQYF. The CDR3 region has the DNA TGCAGCGTTAGACGGGACGATAACATTCAGTACTTC.

This clone showed up just a few times. This chain joins TRBV27 and TRBJ2-1; D possibly matches TRBD1 or TRBD2 (6 bases each). This CDR3 region has 15 residues. The V gene's germline CDR1 is MNHEY and CDR2 SMNVEV (reference sequence). Trimming pared 1 base from V and 4 bases from J, leaving 11 bases between. In DNA, the CDR3 is TGTGCCAGCAGTTTATATGGGGGGCCGTACAATGAGCAGTTCTTC. Its translation: CASSLYGGPYNEQFF.

The J gene is TRBJ2-7, the V gene TRBV5-1, with unresolved D. Between the trimmed V and J ends, which lost 3 bases and 2 bases, there was a span of 15 bases. Looked up from germline, CDR1 is SGHRS and CDR2 is YFSETQ. The CDR3 contains 15 residues. CDR3 sequence: CASSSARGGPYEQYF. The CDR3 nucleotides are TGCGCCAGCAGCTCCGCCCGAGGTGGTCCCTACGAGCAGTACTTC. Combining the CDR3 with reference TRBV5-1 and TRBJ2-7 gives the whole variable domain KAGVTQTPRYLIKTRGQQVTLSCSPISGHRSVSWYQQTPGQGLQFLFEYFSETQRNKGNFPGRFSGRQFSNSRSEMNVSTLELGDSALYLCASSSARGGPYEQYFGPGTRLTVT.

This chain connects TRBV2 to TRBJ2-3; D uncertain. V lost 0 bases to trimming and J lost 4 bases, with 11 bases between them. CDR1 is SNHLY, CDR2 FYNNEI, per germline. The CDR3 loop spans 15 amino acids. This chain's CDR3 is CASSEATGSPDTQYF. The CDR3 coding sequence is TGTGCCAGCAGTGAAGCGACCGGCTCACCAGATACGCAGTATTTT.

The gene calls are TRBV7-2 and TRBJ2-7; D unclear. Per the germline V gene, CDR1 is SGHTA and CDR2 is FQGNSA. Deletions cut 3 bases from V and 3 bases from J, with 6 bases between. The CDR3 is made up of 12 amino acids. The CDR3 DNA is TGTGCCAGCAGCTTTTCAGGCTACGAGCAGTACTTC. Its translation is CASSFSGYEQYF.

The chain recombines TRBV5-1 with TRBJ2-4; D is unresolved. The germline V gene encodes CDR1 SGHRS and CDR2 YFSETQ. The CDR3 spans 16 residues. The V and J ends lost 0 bases and 0 bases respectively, with 10 bases between them. This CDR3 reads CASSLEAELAKNIQYF. The CDR3 nucleotides read TGCGCCAGCAGCTTGGAGGCGGAACTAGCCAAAAACATTCAGTACTTC.

The V gene is TRBV5-5, the J gene TRBJ1-2; D might be TRBD1 (6 bases). CDR1 SGHKS and CDR2 YYEKEE come from the germline V gene (reference sequence). The CDR3 totals 14 residues. V lost 0 bases and J lost 6, with 12 bases in between. The CDR3 spells CASSLVGGSNGYTF. The CDR3 DNA sequence: TGTGCCAGCAGCTTGGTTGGGGGCAGTAATGGCTACACCTTC.

The V and J genes are TRBV30 and TRBJ1-5; D unresolved. Germline CDR1 GTSNPN, CDR2 SVGIG (reference sequence). V lost 5 bases and J 0 bases, leaving 8 bases between the germline ends. This CDR3 has 13 amino acids. The CDR3 reads CAWGADSNQPQHF. The DNA for the CDR3 is TGTGCCTGGGGAGCTGATAGCAATCAGCCCCAGCATTTT.

This clone has a handful of counts. One end of the junction does not line up with germline, which may come from a read error. V is TRBV7-7 and J is TRBJ2-5; 9 bases line up with TRBD2. Germline V gives CDR1 SSHAT, CDR2 FNYEAQ (reference sequence). This CDR3 is built from 16 residues. The CDR3 loop reads CASSLGLAGSRETQYF. The CDR3 DNA follows: TGTGCTAGCAGCTTAGGTCTAGCGGGGTCCCGAGAGACCCAGTACTTC.

This sequence joins TRBV14 and TRBJ2-3, with TRBD1 matching 7 bases. Germline CDR1 is SGHDN and CDR2 is FVKESK. CDR3 length: 17 residues. With 1 base clipped from V and 1 base from J, the junction kept 8 bases outside the gene matches. CDR3: CASSQARGTGGTDTQYF. Here the CDR3 DNA reads TGTGCCAGCAGCCAAGCTCGGGGAACAGGGGGCACAGATACGCAGTATTTT.

This clone has just a few counts. V gene TRBV11-3 combines with J gene TRBJ2-1; 9 nucleotides match TRBD1. V shed 4 bases and J 8 bases; nucleotides not matched to a gene: 6. CDR1 is SGHNT and CDR2 is YENEEA in the germline V gene. This CDR3 contains 14 residues. CDR3 DNA sequence: TGTGCCAGCAGCTCTCCACAGGGGGCCGATGAGCAGTTCTTC. This sequence encodes CASSSPQGADEQFF.

This sequence joins TRBV6-5 and TRBJ2-2, with no clear D. Trimming shortened V by 5 bases and J by 2 bases, and 6 bases separated the two germline ends. Per the germline V gene, CDR1 is MNHEY and CDR2 is SVGAGI. The CDR3 totals 13 residues. CDR3 loop: CASSTVNTGELFF. The CDR3 DNA reads as TGTGCCAGCAGTACCGTTAACACCGGGGAGCTGTTTTTT.

V usage is TRBV4-2 and J usage is TRBJ1-2; 7 nucleotides agree with TRBD1. The CDR3 covers 14 residues. V lost 4 bases, J lost 3 bases, and 5 bases stayed unmatched. From germline, CDR1 is LGHNA and CDR2 YNFKEQ. The CDR3 protein is CASSPTGRDYGYTF. The DNA for the CDR3 is TGTGCCAGCAGCCCGACAGGGAGGGACTATGGCTACACCTTC.

The rearrangement joins TRBV28 to TRBJ1-2, with 9 bases that match TRBD1. The CDR3 is made up of 13 amino acids. Germline CDR1 MDHEN, CDR2 SYDVKM. Trimming at V came to 10 bases and at J to 7 bases, leaving 10 bases not matched to a gene. CDR3 coding DNA: TGTGCCACCGAGGGACAGGGTTTGTCTGGCTACACCTTC. Translation: CATEGQGLSGYTF.